Listed below are T cell receptor beta chains from one sample, sequenced in a study of blood T cell repertoires in COVID-19. Profiling relied on immunoSEQ multiplex PCR, and the TCRdb table lists in-frame clones only, not all of them. Among roughly 180,000 clones listed, approximately 90% were seen once. The sequenced sample was peripheral blood. The receptors were gathered from a woman aged 25 to 45 with active or convalescent COVID-19. Both conserved end residues are part of each CDR3.

v_gene: TRBV28
CDR3aa: CASSFRQPQHF

v_gene: TRBV6-2/TRBV6-3
CDR3aa: CASSFGGFLYEQYF

v_gene: TRBV27
CDR3aa: CASSLRRQGAYGYTF

v_gene: TRBV2
CDR3aa: CASTPDTYGYTF

v_gene: TRBV29-1
CDR3aa: CSVEDLESGRAANEQFF

v_gene: TRBV24-1
CDR3aa: CATSDRTDQETQYF

v_gene: TRBV6-6
CDR3aa: CASSPRQGGEKLFF

v_gene: TRBV7-9
CDR3aa: CASSLVGQINEKLFF

v_gene: TRBV20-1
CDR3aa: CSASVAASYTEAFF

v_gene: TRBV11-2
CDR3aa: CASSLDLSRVGEQYF

v_gene: TRBV5-1
CDR3aa: CASSLGGDRGLEQYF

v_gene: TRBV3-1/TRBV3-2
CDR3aa: CASSLRGNTQPQHF

v_gene: TRBV27
CDR3aa: CASSPRGTHTGAFF

v_gene: TRBV6-6
CDR3aa: CASNDRDNEKLFF

v_gene: TRBV5-4
CDR3aa: CASSSRTGGDEQYF

v_gene: TRBV7-9
CDR3aa: CASSPAPSGAEQYF

v_gene: TRBV14
CDR3aa: CASSHRGAGGRYGANVLTF

v_gene: TRBV29-1
CDR3aa: CSVQTGGWYEQYF

v_gene: TRBV19
CDR3aa: CASSIPPGTGGFGYTF